Following are 25 T cell receptor beta chains from one sample sequenced in a study of blood T cell repertoires in COVID-19 (dated by TCRdb to the early 2020s). Receptor amplification or capture employed the immunoSEQ multiplex PCR assay. The table comes from immuneACCESS by way of TCRdb, which keeps in-frame sequences with V and J called. Part of the clones is missing from these tables; in studies checked, under half for an unresolved V gene and the rest for unknown reasons. In all, the sample holds over 350,000 clones, and around 89% of those were seen once. The ten largest clones represent approximately 0.96% of the sample. Sequencing was performed on PBMCs or T cells enriched from blood (not recorded which). The source of these receptors is a woman in her twenties or thirties with acute COVID-19.

V usage is TRBV7-2 and J usage is TRBJ2-1; 11 nucleotides match TRBD2. This CDR3 is built from 17 residues. The trim removed 1 base at V and 2 bases at J, leaving 4 bases unmatched. Germline lookup yields CDR1 SGHTA and CDR2 FQGNSA. For the CDR3, the DNA is TGTGCCAGCAGCTTAGGTGGTAGCGGGGGGGCCTACAATGAGCAGTTCTTC. This sequence encodes CASSLGGSGGAYNEQFF.

The rearrangement joins TRBV11-2 to TRBJ2-7; TRBD2 agrees at 9 bases. The CDR3 loop spans 17 amino acids. V gave up 5 bases and J gave up 0 bases; unmatched junction bases: 11. Looked up from germline, CDR1 is SGHAT and CDR2 is FQNNGV. This CDR3 is CASSPSFSGGSSYEQYF. The CDR3 DNA sequence: TGTGCCAGCAGCCCCTCCTTTAGCGGGGGTTCCTCCTACGAGCAGTACTTC. The whole variable domain, filled in from reference TRBV11-2 and TRBJ2-7, reads EAGVAQSPRYKIIEKRQSVAFWCNPISGHATLYWYQQILGQGPKLLIQFQNNGVVDDSQLPKDRFSAERLKGVDSTLKIQPAKLEDSAVYLCASSPSFSGGSSYEQYFGPGTRLTVT.

The chain links TRBV18 to TRBJ1-1; 7 bases line up with TRBD1. J gave up 1 base and V 4 bases, and 9 bases lay outside the gene matches. The CDR3 consists of 16 residues. In germline, CDR1 is KGHSH, CDR2 LQKENI. CDR3 loop: CASSRREGAPNTEAFF. The CDR3 DNA reads as TGTGCCAGCTCACGACGAGAGGGGGCCCCGAACACTGAAGCTTTCTTT.

This rearrangement joins TRBV6-5 to TRBJ2-1, with a tentative D call TRBD2 (7 bases). CDR1 is MNHEY, CDR2 SVGAGI, per germline. The CDR3 runs to 14 residues. Trimming stripped 2 bases from V and 7 bases from J, with 12 bases between. This chain's CDR3 is CASSYPGGRNEQFF. The CDR3 bases are TGTGCCAGCAGTTACCCGGGGGGCCGGAATGAGCAGTTCTTC.

This clone is a singleton in its sample. This sequence joins TRBV18 and TRBJ2-3, with 10 bases aligning to TRBD2. Trimming removed 2 bases from V and 11 bases from J; junction bases left unmatched: 10. Germline CDR1 KGHSH, CDR2 LQKENI. CDR3 length: 15 amino acids. CDR3 in amino acids: CASSPGLAVGGGQYF. The CDR3 DNA follows: TGTGCCAGCTCACCAGGACTAGCGGTCGGCGGAGGGCAGTATTTT.

The CDR3: CASSLVWTSGGRETQYF. In DNA, the CDR3 is TGTGCCAGCAGCTTAGTTTGGACTAGCGGGGGCCGGGAGACCCAGTACTTC. This chain joins TRBV7-2 and TRBJ2-5, with 13 positions matching TRBD2. The CDR3 has 17 amino acids. Germline V CDR1 and CDR2: SGHTA, FQGNSA. V lost 1 base to trimming and J lost 5 bases; unmatched junction nucleotides: 7. Filled out from reference TRBV7-2 and TRBJ2-5, the complete variable domain reads GAGVSQSPSNKVTEKGKDVELRCDPISGHTALYWYRQSLGQGLEFLIYFQGNSAPDKSGLPSDRFSAERTGGSVSTLTIQRTQQEDSAVYLCASSLVWTSGGRETQYFGPGTRLLVL.

This CDR3 is CATSDHRGGRGVIQPQHF. The CDR3 region has the DNA TGTGCCACCAGTGACCACCGGGGAGGGCGAGGGGTGATTCAGCCCCAGCATTTT. The rearrangement uses TRBV24-1 and TRBJ1-5; TRBD1 might be the D (5 bases). Germline loops: CDR1 KGHDR, CDR2 SFDVKD. Trimming pared 4 bases from V and 6 bases from J, leaving 24 bases between. This CDR3 contains 18 residues.

The rearrangement joins TRBV7-2 to TRBJ2-4; D is unclear. V lost 1 base to trimming and J lost 8 bases, with 9 bases between them. The CDR3 spans 13 residues. Germline assignment: CDR1 SGHTA and CDR2 FQGNSA. This CDR3 reads CASSLVRGDIQYF. The CDR3 DNA sequence: TGTGCCAGCAGCTTAGTGCGAGGAGACATTCAGTACTTC.

V usage is TRBV30 and J usage is TRBJ1-5, with D tentatively TRBD1 (5 bases). Deletions cut 1 base from V and 3 bases from J, with 7 bases between. Germline V lookup: CDR1 GTSNPN, CDR2 SVGIG (reference sequence). The CDR3 sequence is 13 residues long. As DNA, the CDR3 is TGTGCCTGGAGTGAACAGGACAATCAGCCCCAGCATTTT. Its translation is CAWSEQDNQPQHF.

V is TRBV9 and J is TRBJ1-6; tentative D call: TRBD1 (6 bases). This CDR3 is 17 amino acids long. Germline CDR1 is SGDLS and CDR2 is YYNGEE. Trimming shortened V by 4 bases and J by 1 base, and 15 bases separated the two germline ends. This CDR3 reads CASSPQRGQSYNSPLHF. The CDR3 region has the DNA TGTGCCAGCAGCCCTCAAAGAGGACAGTCCTATAATTCACCCCTCCACTTT.

The genes are TRBV7-8 and TRBJ1-5; the D is unclear. With 4 bases removed from V and 6 bases from J, the gap between germline ends came to 16 bases. This CDR3 spans 15 amino acids. The germline gives CDR1 SGHVS, CDR2 FQNEAQ. CDR3 DNA: TGTGCCAGCAGCTCCCGGTTCGGGGTCCCTCAGCCCCAGCATTTT. As protein: CASSSRFGVPQPQHF.

This sequence joins TRBV28 and TRBJ2-3; 9 bases are shared with TRBD2. Losses at the gene ends were 1 base for V and 5 bases for J; bases not matched to a gene: 7. This CDR3 is built from 16 residues. The V gene's germline CDR1 is MDHEN and CDR2 SYDVKM. CDR3 region: CASSLLGGGAIDTQYF. The DNA of the CDR3 is TGTGCCAGCAGTTTATTGGGCGGGGGGGCTATAGATACGCAGTATTTT. Combining the CDR3 with reference TRBV28 and TRBJ2-3 gives the whole variable domain DVKVTQSSRYLVKRTGEKVFLECVQDMDHENMFWYRQDPGLGLRLIYFSYDVKMKEKGDIPEGYSVSREKKERFSLILESASTNQTSMYLCASSLLGGGAIDTQYFGPGTRLTVL.

This chain links TRBV5-1 with TRBJ1-1; D is perhaps TRBD1 (5 bases). The germline CDR1 and CDR2 sequences are SGHRS and YFSETQ. The CDR3 is 14 amino acids. Trimming pared 7 bases from V and 0 bases from J, leaving 13 bases between. The CDR3 is CASSWGRMNTEAFF. DNA for the CDR3: TGCGCCAGCTCTTGGGGCAGAATGAACACTGAAGCTTTCTTT.

The chain recombines TRBV3-1 (or the pseudogene TRBV3-2) with TRBJ2-4; 7 bases map to TRBD2. The V gene's germline CDR1 is LGHDT and CDR2 YNNKEL (reference sequence). V lost 4 bases, J lost 10 bases, and 10 bases stayed unmatched. The CDR3 loop spans 14 amino acids. The CDR3 loop reads CASSRGRDSTIQYF. The CDR3 DNA sequence: TGTGCCAGCAGCCGAGGGAGGGACTCAACTATTCAGTACTTC.

The chain links TRBV5-1 to TRBJ2-5, with TRBD2 matching 8 bases. Germline V gene sequence: CDR1 SGHRS, CDR2 YFSETQ. The CDR3 has 13 amino acids. The trim removed 5 bases at V and 4 bases at J, leaving 4 bases unmatched. The CDR3 nucleotides read TGCGCCAGCAGAAGCGGGGGAGGAGAGACCCAGTACTTC. This encodes CASRSGGGETQYF.

Here the CDR3 reads CASSLGTRGSTDTQYF. The CDR3 coding sequence is TGCGCCAGCAGCTTGGGCACGCGGGGGAGCACAGATACGCAGTATTTT. The chain joins TRBV5-1 to TRBJ2-3; 7 nucleotides line up with TRBD2. The CDR3 runs to 16 residues. The trim removed 0 bases at V and 0 bases at J, leaving 4 bases unmatched. The germline CDR1 and CDR2 sequences are SGHRS and YFSETQ.

The chain links TRBV5-6 to TRBJ2-1; 8 bases are a match to TRBD1. Germline CDR1 reads SGHDT; CDR2 reads YYEEEE. V gave up 4 bases and J gave up 6 bases; unmatched junction bases: 3. The CDR3 contains 13 residues. The CDR3 DNA reads as TGTGCCAGCAGCGAGGACAGGGCCAATGAGCAGTTCTTC. Translating gives CASSEDRANEQFF.

The CDR3 region is CASSLASSYEQYF. Here the CDR3 DNA reads TGTGCCAGCAGCTTAGCTAGCAGCTACGAGCAGTACTTC. This chain uses TRBV7-6 with TRBJ2-7, with no clear D. The germline CDR1 and CDR2 sequences are SGHVS and FNYEAQ. CDR3 length: 13 amino acids. Trimming took 0 bases from V and 3 from J, leaving 6 bases between them.

V and J are TRBV19 and TRBJ1-6; no clear D gene. Germline CDR1 and CDR2: LNHDA and SQIVND (reference sequence). V lost 3 bases, J lost 7 bases, and 7 bases lay in between. This CDR3 contains 13 residues. The CDR3 sequence is CASSIRENSPLHF. CDR3 DNA sequence: TGTGCCAGTAGTATTAGGGAGAATTCACCCCTCCACTTT.

This clone was detected only a few times. The chain couples TRBV3-1 (or the pseudogene TRBV3-2) to TRBJ2-2, with TRBD2 matching 10 bases. The CDR3 contains 17 residues. Trimming removed 5 bases from V and 0 bases from J; junction bases left unmatched: 6. Germline-derived CDR1 and CDR2 are LGHDT and YNNKEL (reference sequence). The CDR3 loop reads CASSWTGLAANTGELFF. The CDR3, as DNA: TGTGCCAGCAGCTGGACTGGACTAGCGGCGAACACCGGGGAGCTGTTTTTT.

The sample holds one count of this clone. The gene calls are TRBV27 and TRBJ2-1; D may be TRBD2 (6 bases). CDR1 MNHEY and CDR2 SMNVEV come from the germline V gene (reference sequence). The CDR3 consists of 15 residues. Deletions cut 3 bases from V and 2 bases from J, with 11 bases between. The CDR3 DNA sequence: TGTGCCAGCAGTTTTGGGACGGGAGCCTACAATGAGCAGTTCTTC. Translation: CASSFGTGAYNEQFF.

The chain recombines TRBV28 with TRBJ1-1; 9 bases agree with TRBD1. Germline assignment: CDR1 MDHEN and CDR2 SYDVKM. With V trimmed by 7 bases and J by 6 bases, 12 bases remained unmatched. CDR3 length: 15 residues. CDR3 region: CASINRGLRRAEAFF. CDR3 DNA sequence: TGTGCCAGCATCAACAGGGGGCTGAGGAGGGCTGAAGCTTTCTTT.

This chain joins TRBV7-3 and TRBJ2-5, with TRBD2 identical over 7 bases. This CDR3 has 12 residues. The junction had 6 bases not matched to a gene; V was cut back by 5 bases and J by 9 bases. The germline CDR1 and CDR2 sequences are SGHTA and FQGTGA. For the CDR3, the DNA is TGTGCCAGCAGCCATGGGGGGGAGCCCCAGTACTTC. Its translation is CASSHGGEPQYF. Looking up the rest from reference TRBV7-3 and TRBJ2-5 gives the full variable domain: GAGVSQTPSNKVTEKGKYVELRCDPISGHTALYWYRQSLGQGPEFLIYFQGTGAADDSGLPNDRFFAVRPEGSVSTLKIQRTERGDSAVYLCASSHGGEPQYFGPGTRLLVL.

The V call is TRBV5-4, the J call TRBJ2-7, with 7 bases lining up with TRBD1. The J segment lost 3 bases and the V segment lost 4 bases, leaving 4 bases of the junction unmatched. The CDR3 sequence is 13 residues long. Germline values: CDR1 SGHNT, CDR2 YYREEE (reference sequence). CDR3 sequence reads: CASSLGQSYEQYF. CDR3 coding DNA: TGTGCCAGCAGCCTGGGACAGAGCTACGAGCAGTACTTC.

This clone occurred once. This chain joins TRBV21-1 and TRBJ1-2; TRBD1 reflects the table's D call only, with no check against the DNA. TRBV21-1 is reported as a pseudogene. This CDR3 has 15 residues. DNA of the CDR3: TGTGCCAGCAGCCAAATTGAGGCACAGGGTGATGGCTACACCTTC. Translation gives CASSQIEAQGDGYTF.